A selection of T cell receptor beta chains follows, all from one sample in a study of shared clonotypes between healthy human individuals. The repertoire was sequenced with immunoSEQ multiplex PCR; TCRdb's copy has only in-frame clones and lacks some. The sample shows hundreds of thousands of clones, about 98% of them seen only once. Sequences were obtained from naive CD8+ T cells sorted from blood. These receptors originate from a man aged 25-45 years in good health. Both conserved end residues are part of each CDR3. The D gene is left open where the match is weak. Part of the rows lack a size; the others show once, few, many or a class for expanded clones.

cdr3_nt	cdr3_aa	v_call	d_call	clone_size	j_call
TGTGCCAGCAGCTTGGTTACGGACAGGGGTTCCGGGGAGCTGTTTTTT	CASSLVTDRGSGELFF	TRBV5-5	TRBD1	-	TRBJ2-2
TGCGCCAGCAGCTACGACAGGGGAAGGTACGAGCAGTACTTC	CASSYDRGRYEQYF	TRBV5-1	TRBD1	once	TRBJ2-7
TGTGCCAGCAATCCTAGCGGCACCGGGGAGCTGTTTTTT	CASNPSGTGELFF	TRBV6-5	TRBD2	-	TRBJ2-2
TGCGCCAGCAGCCCGGAGACCTGGAACTACGAGCAGTACTTC	CASSPETWNYEQYF	TRBV5-1	-	-	TRBJ2-7
TGTGCCAGCAGCTTACTCCCTGGGCGGTACAATGAGCAGTTCTTC	CASSLLPGRYNEQFF	TRBV7-6	-	-	TRBJ2-1
TGTGCCAGCAGCCAAACAGGGGGCGGCACTGAAGCTTTCTTT	CASSQTGGGTEAFF	TRBV14	TRBD1	-	TRBJ1-1
TGTGCCAGCAGCTTGGGACTAGCGGAAAACACAGATACGCAGTATTTT	CASSLGLAENTDTQYF	TRBV13	TRBD2	-	TRBJ2-3
TGTGCCAGCAGCCGGACTAGCGGGAGTTGGTCAAGTGACAATGAGCAGTTCTTC	CASSRTSGSWSSDNEQFF	TRBV7-6	TRBD2	-	TRBJ2-1
TGCGCCAGCAGCTTCGGAGACAGCTCCTACGAGCAGTACTTC	CASSFGDSSYEQYF	TRBV5-1	-	-	TRBJ2-7
TGTGCCACCAGCAGAGATCCTGGGGACCGGGGGCGAAATGAAAAACTGTTTTTT	CATSRDPGDRGRNEKLFF	TRBV15	-	-	TRBJ1-4
TGCAGCGTTGAAGATCCTCAGACCTCCTCATACACCCTAGGCTATGGCTACACCTTC	CSVEDPQTSSYTLGYGYTF	TRBV29-1	-	-	TRBJ1-2
TGTGCCAGCAGTCCCTCTGCCTCCTACAATGAGCAGTTCTTC	CASSPSASYNEQFF	TRBV6-5	-	-	TRBJ2-1
TGTGCCAGCAGCGTGTGGGGTCTCTCTACCTACGAGCAGTACTTC	CASSVWGLSTYEQYF	TRBV9	-	-	TRBJ2-7
TGTGCCAGCAGTGATCTAGCGGCCTACGAGCAGTACTTC	CASSDLAAYEQYF	TRBV6-6	TRBD2	-	TRBJ2-7
TGTGCCAGCAGCCCGGGACTAGCCGTCTACGAGCAGTACTTC	CASSPGLAVYEQYF	TRBV14	TRBD2	-	TRBJ2-7
TGTGCCAGCAGGAATAGCAATCAGCCCCAGCATTTT	CASRNSNQPQHF	TRBV27	-	-	TRBJ1-5
TGTGCCAGCAGCTTAGGGGGGCTTTCCGAAGCTTTCTTT	CASSLGGLSEAFF	TRBV7-2	-	-	TRBJ1-1
TGCGCCAGCAGCCAAGAGGCGGGGGAGACCCAGTACTTC	CASSQEAGETQYF	TRBV4-1	-	-	TRBJ2-5
TGTGCCAGCAGCTCCCCCGCAGGTACGGCAGAGACCCAGTACTTC	CASSSPAGTAETQYF	TRBV7-9	-	once	TRBJ2-5
TGTGCCAGCAGCTTATCCCCCGGGACTAGCGACGAGCAGTACTTC	CASSLSPGTSDEQYF	TRBV7-6	TRBD2	-	TRBJ2-7
TGTGCCAGCAGCTTAGTTGCGGCAGGGTGGTTGAGTCAGCCCCAGCATTTT	CASSLVAAGWLSQPQHF	TRBV7-9	-	-	TRBJ1-5
TGTGCCAGCAGTGTAGCGGGAGGTGGCCATGAGCAGTTCTTC	CASSVAGGGHEQFF	TRBV6-5	TRBD2	-	TRBJ2-1
TGTGCCAGCAGTTTGACAGATATGGACACAGATACGCAGTATTTT	CASSLTDMDTDTQYF	TRBV27	-	-	TRBJ2-3
TGTGCCATCAGTGAGAGGCTAGCGGGAGGGTCCTACAATGAGCAGTTCTTC	CAISERLAGGSYNEQFF	TRBV10-3	TRBD2	-	TRBJ2-1
TGCGCCAGCAGCCAAGTGAAGGCGGAAAAGTTTAATGAGCAGTTCTTC	CASSQVKAEKFNEQFF	TRBV4-3	-	-	TRBJ2-1
TGTGCCACCCAGTCGGGGGAGCTGTTTTTT	CATQSGELFF	TRBV25-1	-	few	TRBJ2-2
TGTGCCAGCAGCCTAAGGGGCGGGGCCCTCTACGAGCAGTACTTC	CASSLRGGALYEQYF	TRBV28	-	once	TRBJ2-7
TGCGCCAGCAGTCCCAGAGGGACTAGCGGGAGGGCCTTGTACGAGCAGTACTTC	CASSPRGTSGRALYEQYF	TRBV10-2	TRBD2	-	TRBJ2-7
TGTGCCAGCAGTCAAACAGGGCACGGAACAGATACGCAGTATTTT	CASSQTGHGTDTQYF	TRBV6-5	-	-	TRBJ2-3
TGTGCCAGCAGCTTGGGACAGTCTAATGAGCAGTTCTTC	CASSLGQSNEQFF	TRBV5-6	-	-	TRBJ2-1
TGTGCCAGCAGCCTCGTAACAGGTACAGATACGCAGTATTTT	CASSLVTGTDTQYF	TRBV5-4	-	-	TRBJ2-3
TGTGCCAGCACCCAAGGGGGCGCCGGGCAGCCCCAGCATTTT	CASTQGGAGQPQHF	TRBV7-9	TRBD1	-	TRBJ1-5
TGTGCCAGTAAACCCTTGCCAGATAAACTGAACACCGGGGAGCTGTTTTTT	CASKPLPDKLNTGELFF	TRBV7-9	-	-	TRBJ2-2
TGTGCCATCATCCAGACCCGGGACAGGAGCTCCTACGAGCAGTACTTC	CAIIQTRDRSSYEQYF	TRBV10-3	TRBD1	-	TRBJ2-7